The 30 T cell receptor beta chains below all came from one sample that was sequenced in a study of T cells after yellow fever vaccination. TCRdb reanalysed the 5' RACE reads using MiXCR and keeps one entry per CDR3 protein. The profile covers about 350,000 distinct CDR3 sequences, with roughly 8% appearing a single time and 17% taken by the ten largest. The sequences come from PBMCs, collected 45 days after the first yellow fever vaccination. These receptors originate from a man between 18 and 29 years old who received the YFV17D yellow fever vaccine.

The sample holds a few counts of this clonotype. The rearrangement uses TRBV20-1 and TRBJ2-3; 7 bases align to TRBD2. Germline-derived CDR1 and CDR2 are DFQATT and SNEGSKA (reference sequence). The V and J ends lost 7 bases and 2 bases, in that order; junction bases with no gene match: 9. This CDR3 comprises 14 residues. Written as DNA, the CDR3 is TGCAGTGGGCGGGCCGGGGGGTTCACAGATACGCAGTATTTT. This translates into CSGRAGGFTDTQYF.

This clonotype was seen a single time. In this CDR3 the conserved last residue, phenylalanine or tryptophan, is missing, so a read error is likely. CDR3 sequence: CASSQGRQRGTEAFS. As DNA, the CDR3 is TGCGCCAGCAGCCAAGGCCGACAGAGGGGCACTGAAGCTTTCTCT. The chain recombines TRBV4-1 with TRBJ1-1, with D perhaps TRBD1 (5 bases). This CDR3 comprises 15 residues. V dropped 1 base and J dropped 4 bases, with 13 bases sitting between them. From germline, CDR1 is MGHRA and CDR2 YSYEKL.

This clonotype has a count of ten or more. The chain is built from TRBV12-3 or TRBV12-4 and TRBJ1-1; D is undetermined. Trimming pared 1 base from V and 6 bases from J, leaving 9 bases between. The CDR3 is made up of 13 amino acids. The CDR3 is CASSLGVAPEAFF. The CDR3, as DNA: TGTGCCAGCAGTTTAGGCGTGGCGCCTGAAGCTTTCTTT.

This chain uses TRBV6-5 with TRBJ1-2; D is unclear. V gave up 0 bases and J gave up 5 bases, with 13 bases separating them. CDR1 MNHEY and CDR2 SVGAGI come from the germline V gene. There are 15 residues in the CDR3. The DNA of the CDR3 is TGTGCCAGCAGTTACTCGGGCGAGGGCTCGTATGGCTACACCTTC. Protein product: CASSYSGEGSYGYTF.

This rearrangement joins TRBV6-2 or TRBV6-3 to TRBJ1-1; a possible D gene is TRBD1 (5 bases). This CDR3 region has 18 residues. The V gene's germline CDR1 is MNHEY and CDR2 SVGEGT. Trimming pared 6 bases from V and 0 bases from J, leaving 23 bases between. The CDR3 spells CASSRGARVTLMNTEAFF. CDR3 coding DNA: TGTGCCAGCAGCAGAGGAGCCAGGGTGACCCTCATGAACACTGAAGCTTTCTTT.

In this sample, this clonotype turned up a few times. The chain couples TRBV7-3 to TRBJ2-1, with D perhaps TRBD2 (5 bases). This CDR3 has 14 residues. Trimming removed 9 bases at V and 8 bases at J, with 20 bases between. The germline V gene encodes CDR1 SGHTA and CDR2 FQGTGA. In DNA, the CDR3 is TGTGCCAGATACCCCGGGGTTCCCCGGGATGAGCAGTTCTTC. As protein: CARYPGVPRDEQFF.

The J gene is TRBJ1-2, the V gene TRBV28, with D possibly TRBD1 on 6 matching bases. Germline CDR1 MDHEN, CDR2 SYDVKM. The CDR3 consists of 12 residues. Trimming shortened V by 5 bases and J by 8 bases, and 12 bases separated the two germline ends. CDR3 nucleotides: TGTGCCAGCAGTCCGGGGGCGCGGGGCTACACCTTC. This sequence encodes CASSPGARGYTF.

V and J are TRBV12-5 and TRBJ2-3; 8 positions match TRBD1. The junction had 9 bases not matched to a gene; V was cut back by 5 bases and J by 5 bases. The CDR3 totals 15 residues. Germline-derived CDR1 and CDR2 are LGHNT and FRNRAP. Here the CDR3 reads CASGPPGGAGDTQYF. The CDR3 coding sequence is TGTGCTAGTGGTCCCCCAGGGGGCGCGGGAGATACGCAGTATTTT.

This clonotype showed up just a few times. This chain connects TRBV6-1 to TRBJ2-5; 11 nucleotides match TRBD1. Germline V gene lookup returns CDR1 MNHNS and CDR2 SASEGT. The ends lost 3 bases at V and 6 bases at J; junction bases unmatched: 9. This CDR3 is 16 amino acids long. The CDR3 nucleotides are TGTGCCAGCAGTGAGAGACGGACAGGGGGCGGAAAGACCCAGTACTTC. Its translation is CASSERRTGGGKTQYF.

This chain joins TRBV28 and TRBJ1-2; 8 bases map to TRBD1. V lost 6 bases, J lost 2 bases, and 5 bases stayed unmatched. Germline V lookup: CDR1 MDHEN, CDR2 SYDVKM. The CDR3 is made up of 14 amino acids. In DNA form, the CDR3 reads TGTGCCAGCAGGCCGGGACAGGCAAACTATGGCTACACCTTC. Its protein product is CASRPGQANYGYTF.

The genes are TRBV10-3 and TRBJ2-2, with a weak D call TRBD1 (5 bases). Germline CDR1 reads ENHRY; CDR2 reads SYGVKD. V shed 3 bases and J shed 0 bases, with 17 bases lying between them. The CDR3 covers 18 residues. CDR3 sequence (DNA): TGTGCCATCAGTGACCCAGGGCTGACTTCCTCGAACACCGGGGAGCTGTTTTTT. This translates into CAISDPGLTSSNTGELFF.

The chain employs TRBV5-1 and TRBJ2-6; D not certain. The CDR3 has 15 amino acids. The germline V and J ends were trimmed by 6 bases and 2 bases, with 12 bases remaining between them. Germline CDR1 reads SGHRS; CDR2 reads YFSETQ. Here the CDR3 DNA reads TGCGCCAGCACCCAGTTAGAGACTGGGGCCAACGTCCTGACTTTC. This codes for CASTQLETGANVLTF.

This clonotype was picked up a small number of times. The chain has TRBV21-1 and TRBJ2-7; the DNA was not compared with TRBD1, the D call given in the table. TRBV21-1 is a documented pseudogene. This CDR3 comprises 12 residues. The CDR3: CASSKDRTVWYV. The DNA for the CDR3 is TGTGCCAGCAGCAAAGATAGGACAGTTTGGTACGTC.

The sample holds many counts of this clonotype. The chain uses TRBV5-6 and TRBJ1-6, with D possibly TRBD1 on 5 matching bases. The CDR3 spans 14 residues. Germline V gives CDR1 SGHDT, CDR2 YYEEEE. V was shortened by 0 bases and J by 9 bases, with 10 bases between the two germline ends. CDR3 region: CASSLGLGGSPLHF. The CDR3 nucleotides are TGTGCCAGCAGCTTGGGTCTTGGGGGTTCACCCCTCCACTTT.

This clonotype was recorded a few times. The gene calls are TRBV5-1 and TRBJ2-7; 10 bases fit TRBD2. CDR3 length equals 14 residues. Germline-derived CDR1 and CDR2 are SGHRS and YFSETQ. J lost 2 bases, V lost 4 bases, and 3 bases had no gene match. For the CDR3, the DNA is TGCGCCAGCAGCGACACTAGCGGGGCCTACGAGCAGTACGTC. It yields the protein CASSDTSGAYEQYV.

The sample holds many counts of this clonotype. This chain joins TRBV27 and TRBJ2-5, with 16 bases that match TRBD2. CDR3 length: 16 residues. The V gene's germline CDR1 is MNHEY and CDR2 SMNVEV (reference sequence). Trimming at V came to 6 bases and at J to 5 bases, leaving 6 bases not matched to a gene. The CDR3 sequence: CASRGTSGGAWETQYF. In DNA form, the CDR3 reads TGTGCCAGCAGAGGGACTAGCGGGGGGGCTTGGGAGACCCAGTACTTC.

The V and J genes are TRBV7-3 and TRBJ2-7, with D hard to call. Germline V lookup: CDR1 SGHTA, CDR2 FQGTGA. This CDR3 has 12 amino acids. V lost 1 base, J lost 5 bases, and 6 bases lay in between. The DNA of the CDR3 is TGTGCCAGCAGCTTAAAGGGTCACGAGCAGTACGTC. This gives the protein CASSLKGHEQYV.

The chain couples TRBV5-8 to TRBJ1-1; D is unresolved. The V and J ends lost 0 bases and 10 bases respectively, with 16 bases between them. The CDR3 runs 14 residues. From germline, CDR1 is SGHTS and CDR2 YDEGEE. As DNA, the CDR3 is TGTGCCAGCAGCTTGGTGTCCACACCAACCCCAGCTTTCTTT. Translating it yields CASSLVSTPTPAFF.

This rearrangement joins TRBV20-1 to TRBJ2-7; D is unresolved. This CDR3 is built from 14 residues. V shed 0 bases and J shed 5 bases, with 14 bases lying between them. Per germline, CDR1 DFQATT and CDR2 SNEGSKA (reference sequence). The CDR3 loop reads CSARDGSGYDEQYF. Here the CDR3 DNA reads TGCAGTGCTAGAGATGGTAGTGGGTACGACGAGCAGTACTTC.

V is TRBV5-5 and J is TRBJ1-5; a possible D gene is TRBD1 (5 bases). The CDR3 consists of 15 residues. Germline V gene data show CDR1 as SGHKS and CDR2 as YYEKEE (reference sequence). V gave up 7 bases and J gave up 3 bases, with 17 bases separating them. The CDR3 nucleotides read TGTGCCAGCGCCCCTAGGGGTGATTTCAATCAGCCCCAGCATTTT. Protein: CASAPRGDFNQPQHF.

This clonotype was recorded at least ten times. The V gene is TRBV27, the J gene TRBJ2-1, with D perhaps matching TRBD2 (5 bases). CDR3 size: 15 residues. CDR1 MNHEY and CDR2 SMNVEV come from the germline V gene (reference sequence). Trimming removed 2 bases from V and 3 bases from J, with 11 bases in between. CDR3 loop: CASSLGVGLYNEQFF. The DNA of the CDR3 is TGTGCCAGCAGTTTAGGAGTCGGACTCTACAATGAGCAGTTCTTC.

This clonotype was recorded many times. This chain uses TRBV7-2 with TRBJ1-2; D gene ambiguous. The CDR3 extends over 13 amino acids. The ends were cut back, 2 bases at V and 3 bases at J, with 7 bases in the middle. Germline V gene sequence: CDR1 SGHTA, CDR2 FQGNSA. CDR3 in amino acids: CASSLSQHYGYTF. Written as DNA, the CDR3 is TGTGCCAGCAGCTTAAGTCAGCACTATGGCTACACCTTC.

The gene calls are TRBV6-5 and TRBJ1-1; D might be TRBD1 (6 bases). Germline V lookup: CDR1 MNHEY, CDR2 SVGAGI. The CDR3 loop spans 15 amino acids. V was clipped by 2 bases and J by 1 base, with 11 bases between them. CDR3 residues: CASSYAGTPNTEAFF. CDR3 in DNA: TGTGCCAGCAGTTACGCCGGGACACCGAACACTGAAGCTTTCTTT.

This clonotype appeared a few times. The rearrangement joins TRBV15 to TRBJ2-7; perhaps TRBD2 as D (6 bases). The CDR3 covers 14 residues. The V gene lost 3 bases and the J gene lost 7 bases, with 16 bases spanning the gap. Germline CDR1 LNHNV, CDR2 YYDKDF (reference sequence). CDR3 region: CATSSRRGIGEQYF. CDR3 nucleotides: TGTGCCACCAGCAGTAGGAGGGGCATTGGGGAGCAGTACTTC.

This clonotype was found many times. The chain joins TRBV3-1 to TRBJ2-5; 8 nucleotides line up with TRBD2. The germline V gene encodes CDR1 LGHDT and CDR2 YNNKEL (reference sequence). The junction had 12 bases not matched to a gene; V was cut back by 1 base and J by 5 bases. CDR3 length: 17 amino acids. The CDR3 DNA reads as TGTGCCAGCAGCCAAGGCGGGGGGCCTTTTGCGAGGGAGACCCAGTACTTC. Protein product: CASSQGGGPFARETQYF.

The chain joins TRBV7-8 to TRBJ2-3, with D perhaps matching TRBD1 (5 bases). Germline CDR1 reads SGHVS; CDR2 reads FQNEAQ. Trimming removed 8 bases from V and 1 base from J, with 13 bases in between. The CDR3 extends over 14 amino acids. Here the CDR3 reads CASRQTARTDTQYF. The CDR3 bases are TGTGCCAGCCGCCAGACAGCACGCACAGATACGCAGTATTTT.

This clonotype has more than one count but fewer than ten. This chain joins TRBV13 and TRBJ2-4; TRBD2 matches at 11 bases. Germline loops: CDR1 PRHDT, CDR2 FYEKMQ (reference sequence). This CDR3 is built from 16 residues. V shed 0 bases, J shed 3 bases, and the junction held 1 base outside the gene matches. CDR3 coding DNA: TGTGCCAGCAGCTTAGGTCTAGCGGGGGGCAAAAACATTCAGTACTTC. It yields the protein CASSLGLAGGKNIQYF. The full variable domain, completed using reference TRBV13 and TRBJ2-4, is AAGVIQSPRHLIKEKRETATLKCYPIPRHDTVYWYQQGPGQDPQFLISFYEKMQSDKGSIPDRFSAQQFSDYHSELNMSSLELGDSALYFCASSLGLAGGKNIQYFGAGTRLSVL.

This clonotype was picked up many times. The V gene is TRBV20-1, the J gene TRBJ1-1, with 7 bases fitting TRBD1. The CDR3 extends over 13 amino acids. Unmatched junction bases numbered 6, after V lost 5 bases and J lost 3 bases. Germline lookup yields CDR1 DFQATT and CDR2 SNEGSKA (reference sequence). This chain's CDR3 is CSAPTGPDTEAFF. The CDR3 nucleotides read TGCAGTGCTCCGACAGGGCCGGACACTGAAGCTTTCTTT.

This clonotype was counted many times. The chain employs TRBV6-2 or TRBV6-3 and TRBJ2-7, with 9 bases matching TRBD1. Germline V gene lookup returns CDR1 MNHEY and CDR2 SVGEGT. This CDR3 has 14 residues. With V trimmed by 0 bases and J by 3 bases, 0 bases remained unmatched. The CDR3 sequence is CASSYSTGGYEQYV. DNA for the CDR3: TGTGCCAGCAGTTACTCGACAGGGGGCTACGAGCAGTACGTC.

This clonotype was found a few times. The genes are TRBV7-2 and TRBJ1-4; 8 bases are a match to TRBD1. In germline, CDR1 is SGHTA, CDR2 FQGNSA. V lost 5 bases, J lost 7 bases, and 12 bases stayed unmatched. The CDR3 consists of 16 residues. The CDR3 reads CASSRNAGGVSEKLFF. The CDR3 DNA sequence: TGTGCCAGCAGCAGAAACGCAGGGGGCGTTAGTGAAAAACTGTTTTTT.